In its sample, the clone carrying this T cell receptor (beta chain) is medium-sized (0.01 to 0.1%). Its antigen remains unidentified. Gene and germline names: mouse. With the read ending 1 residue before the CDR3 end, the germline J gene is used to fill in that end. This sample is part of a study of tissue T cells after allogeneic stem cell transplantation. Study-level findings and limits: Anatomically similar tissues had similar TCR repertoires within each patient. Shared clones across patients were few; motif clustering revealed tissue-specific shared signatures.

The time point: mouse harvest day 14 after allogeneic transplant. Tail vein injection delivered 10^7 T-cell-depleted bone marrow cells and 10^6 splenic CD5+ T cells. Generated by immunoSEQ multiplex PCR, the TCRdb table keeps only in-frame clones and is missing some. Of about 3,100 clones detected, 48% appear once; the ten largest clones hold over 30%. There are 16 residues in the CDR3. The germline gives CDR1 MSHET, CDR2 SYDVDS. Trimming removed 6 bases from V and 0 bases from J; junction bases left unmatched: 6. The receptor was derived from a female BALB/c mouse given C57BL/6 T cells with graft-versus-host disease after an allogeneic hematopoietic cell transplant. Sequenced material: gut tissue. The V gene is TRBV29, the J gene TRBJ2-7, with 12 bases matching TRBD2. This chain's CDR3 is CASSQTGGASSYEQYF. The CDR3 DNA, read in part, is TGTGCTAGCAGCCAGACTGGGGGGGCGAGCTCCTATGAACAGTAC. Drawing the rest from reference TRBV29 and TRBJ2-7, the complete variable domain is DMKVTQMPRYLIKRMGENVLLECGQDMSHETMYWYRQDPGLGLQLIYISYDVDSNSEGDIPKGYRVSRKKREHFSLILDSAKTNQTSVYFCASSQTGGASSYEQYFGPGTRLTVL.